The 17 T cell receptor beta chains given below trace back to one sample, sequenced in a study of blood T cell repertoires in COVID-19. Sequencing used immunoSEQ multiplex PCR; TCRdb keeps in-frame clones, though not all of them. The repertoire has 200,000 or so clones, more than 80% of them found once; the top ten carry around 3.5%. Sequencing used PBMCs or T cells enriched from blood (not recorded which). These TCRs come from a woman aged 40-49 years with acute COVID-19.

CDR3 residues: CASSVAEDGRGYTF. As DNA, the CDR3 is TGTGCCAGCAGCGTAGCAGAGGATGGTAGGGGCTACACCTTC. The chain uses TRBV9 and TRBJ1-2; D not resolved. The CDR3 has 14 amino acids. The germline V and J ends were trimmed by 0 bases and 8 bases, with 14 bases remaining between them. Germline V gene data show CDR1 as SGDLS and CDR2 as YYNGEE.

This sequence joins TRBV7-8 and TRBJ1-4, with 9 bases identical to TRBD1. The CDR3 is made up of 15 amino acids. V dropped 5 bases and J dropped 8; count of bases not matched to a gene: 9. Germline assignment: CDR1 SGHVS and CDR2 FQNEAQ. Here the CDR3 DNA reads TGTGCCAGCAGCACTGGACAGGGGAATAGCGAAAAACTGTTTTTT. Residues: CASSTGQGNSEKLFF.

This clone showed up just a few times. The rearrangement joins TRBV23-1 to TRBJ2-1; perhaps TRBD2 as D (7 bases). TRBV23-1 is an ORF, with its function uncertain. Trimming pared 9 bases from V and 7 bases from J, leaving 13 bases between. The CDR3 has 12 residues. CDR3 DNA: TGCGCCAGAGAGGGGGGGAGAAATGAGCAGTTCTTC. This sequence encodes CAREGGRNEQFF.

The J gene is TRBJ1-4, the V gene TRBV19; D is perhaps TRBD1 (6 bases). CDR3 length: 14 residues. Germline V gene data show CDR1 as LNHDA and CDR2 as SQIVND (reference sequence). The V and J ends lost 5 bases and 8 bases respectively, with 15 bases between them. The CDR3: CASSVAQGGEKLFF. The CDR3 DNA sequence: TGTGCCAGTAGTGTCGCACAGGGCGGGGAAAAACTGTTTTTT. The full variable domain, its missing parts supplied by reference TRBV19 and TRBJ1-4, is DGGITQSPKYLFRKEGQNVTLSCEQNLNHDAMYWYRQDPGQGLRLIYYSQIVNDFQKGDIAEGYSVSREKKESFPLTVTSAQKNPTAFYLCASSVAQGGEKLFFGSGTQLSVL.

This chain uses TRBV9 with TRBJ2-3; D gene ambiguous. Trimming took off 5 bases at V and 8 bases at J, with 12 bases between the two ends. Germline V CDR1 and CDR2: SGDLS, YYNGEE. This CDR3 contains 12 residues. This chain's CDR3 is CASSDLGVTQYF. The CDR3 nucleotides are TGTGCCAGCAGTGACCTTGGAGTTACGCAGTATTTT.

J is TRBJ1-2 and V is TRBV5-1, with 8 positions matching TRBD1. CDR3 length: 15 amino acids. Unmatched junction bases numbered 9, after V lost 0 bases and J lost 8 bases. Germline CDR1 is SGHRS and CDR2 is YFSETQ. The CDR3 nucleotides are TGCGCCAGCAGCTTGGACGCAGGGGGCGCAGGGGGCTACACCTTC. Translated, it gives CASSLDAGGAGGYTF.

As DNA, the CDR3 is TGTGCCAGCAGCGCTAGCGGGGGGAGCTCCTACAATGAGCAGTTCTTC. Its protein product is CASSASGGSSYNEQFF. This chain connects TRBV9 to TRBJ2-1, with TRBD2 identical over 11 bases. The CDR3 has 16 amino acids. J gave up 0 bases and V 3 bases, and 2 bases lay outside the gene matches. The V gene's germline CDR1 is SGDLS and CDR2 YYNGEE.

A single count supports this clone. This sequence joins TRBV7-9 and TRBJ1-1; 7 nucleotides match TRBD1. V shed 1 base and J 1 base; nucleotides not matched to a gene: 0. Per the germline V gene, CDR1 is SEHNR and CDR2 is FQNEAQ (reference sequence). The CDR3 contains 14 residues. The CDR3 loop reads CASSLGTGNTEAFF. CDR3 bases: TGTGCCAGCAGCTTAGGGACAGGGAACACTGAAGCTTTCTTT.

This clone was seen only once. The chain couples TRBV7-9 to TRBJ1-4; 8 nucleotides agree with TRBD1. V lost 4 bases, J lost 8 bases, and 6 bases stayed unmatched. This CDR3 is 14 amino acids long. The germline V gene encodes CDR1 SEHNR and CDR2 FQNEAQ (reference sequence). CDR3 amino acids: CASSSRQGYEKLFF. CDR3 nucleotides: TGTGCCAGCAGCTCCCGACAGGGGTACGAAAAACTGTTTTTT.

The genes are TRBV19 and TRBJ1-1; D unclear. V lost 3 bases, J lost 3 bases, and 5 bases lay in between. The germline gives CDR1 LNHDA, CDR2 SQIVND (reference sequence). This CDR3 is built from 12 residues. The CDR3 sequence: CASSISYTEAFF. The CDR3 DNA reads as TGTGCCAGTAGTATTAGTTACACTGAAGCTTTCTTT.

V and J are TRBV5-5 and TRBJ1-1, with 7 bases that match TRBD1. The CDR3 has 16 amino acids. J gave up 4 bases and V 4 bases, and 13 bases lay outside the gene matches. Germline CDR1 is SGHKS and CDR2 is YYEKEE (reference sequence). CDR3 in DNA: TGTGCCAGCAGCCCGACGGGACAGCTATTTTCCACTGAAGCTTTCTTT. As protein: CASSPTGQLFSTEAFF. Looking up the rest from reference TRBV5-5 and TRBJ1-1 gives the full variable domain: DAGVTQSPTHLIKTRGQQVTLRCSPISGHKSVSWYQQVLGQGPQFIFQYYEKEERGRGNFPDRFSARQFPNYSSELNVNALLLGDSALYLCASSPTGQLFSTEAFFGQGTRLTVV.

This clone occurred a few times. V usage is TRBV4-1 and J usage is TRBJ1-1, with no clear D. With 6 bases removed from V and 0 bases from J, the gap between germline ends came to 14 bases. The CDR3 consists of 15 residues. Germline CDR1 MGHRA, CDR2 YSYEKL. The CDR3 nucleotides read TGCGCCAGCAGATTCAGTTTGGTGATGAACACTGAAGCTTTCTTT. Its protein is CASRFSLVMNTEAFF.

The chain employs TRBV5-1 and TRBJ1-2; 9 bases align to TRBD1. The CDR3 spans 15 residues. Trimming took 4 bases from V and 6 from J; bases not matched to a gene: 10. CDR1 and CDR2 from the germline V gene are SGHRS and YFSETQ. CDR3 nucleotides: TGCGCCAGCAGCGTGTATCTCGGGACAGGGAATGGCTACACCTTC. As protein: CASSVYLGTGNGYTF. The entire variable domain, with the rest obtained from reference TRBV5-1 and TRBJ1-2, is as follows: KAGVTQTPRYLIKTRGQQVTLSCSPISGHRSVSWYQQTPGQGLQFLFEYFSETQRNKGNFPGRFSGRQFSNSRSEMNVSTLELGDSALYLCASSVYLGTGNGYTFGSGTRLTVV.

The genes are TRBV30 and TRBJ1-5; D may be TRBD1 (6 bases). The germline gives CDR1 GTSNPN, CDR2 SVGIG (reference sequence). The CDR3 extends over 14 amino acids. V gave up 2 bases and J gave up 7 bases, with 15 bases separating them. CDR3 loop: CAWSLWQGTQPQHF. The DNA of the CDR3 is TGTGCCTGGAGTCTCTGGCAGGGGACGCAGCCCCAGCATTTT.

The rearrangement joins TRBV19 to TRBJ1-1; 8 nucleotides align to TRBD1. V gave up 7 bases and J gave up 2 bases; unmatched junction bases: 12. CDR1 is LNHDA, CDR2 SQIVND, per germline (reference sequence). This CDR3 is 16 amino acids long. The CDR3 DNA reads TGTGCCAGTAAACCTACAGGGGGGTTGGGAAACACTGAAGCTTTCTTT. Protein sequence: CASKPTGGLGNTEAFF.

The chain couples TRBV6-5 to TRBJ1-3, with 7 bases aligning to TRBD1. Per the germline V gene, CDR1 is MNHEY and CDR2 is SVGAGI. The CDR3 is made up of 15 amino acids. V was pared by 6 bases and J by 3 bases, with 8 bases of the junction left unmatched. The CDR3 DNA follows: TGTGCCAGCAGAAACAGGGGTGTAGGTGGAAACACCATATATTTT. Its protein is CASRNRGVGGNTIYF.

The gene calls are TRBV7-6 and TRBJ1-2, with unresolved D. With 1 base removed from V and 6 bases from J, the gap between germline ends came to 15 bases. The CDR3 extends over 15 amino acids. Germline assignment: CDR1 SGHVS and CDR2 FNYEAQ. CDR3 sequence reads: CASSLGLGSQDGYTF. The CDR3 DNA is TGTGCCAGCAGCTTAGGTTTAGGGAGTCAGGATGGCTACACCTTC.